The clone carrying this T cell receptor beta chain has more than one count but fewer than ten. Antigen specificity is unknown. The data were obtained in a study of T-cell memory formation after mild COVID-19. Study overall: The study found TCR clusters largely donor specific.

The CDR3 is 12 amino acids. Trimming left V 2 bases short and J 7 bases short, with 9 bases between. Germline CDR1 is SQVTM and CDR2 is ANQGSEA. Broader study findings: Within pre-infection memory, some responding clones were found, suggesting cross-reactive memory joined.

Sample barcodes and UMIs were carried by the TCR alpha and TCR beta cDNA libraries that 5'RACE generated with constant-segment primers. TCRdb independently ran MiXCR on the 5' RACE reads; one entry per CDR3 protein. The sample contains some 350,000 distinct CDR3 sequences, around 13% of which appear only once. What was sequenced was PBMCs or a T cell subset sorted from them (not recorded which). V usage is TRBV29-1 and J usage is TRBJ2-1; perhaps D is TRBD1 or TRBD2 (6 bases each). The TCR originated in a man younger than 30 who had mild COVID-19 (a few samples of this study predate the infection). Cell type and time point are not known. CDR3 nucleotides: TGCAGCGTTGAACAGGGGAGGAATGAGCAGTTCTTC. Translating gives CSVEQGRNEQFF.